This T cell receptor (beta chain) was observed in a study of T cells in Graves' hyperthyroidism and ophthalmopathy. Amplified TCR beta CDR3 regions came from RNA transcripts. TCR CDR3 underwent first-round RT-PCR with the HTBI primer set. TCRdb used MiXCR to reprocess the multiplex PCR reads, holding one entry per CDR3 protein. The table lists fewer than 450,000 distinct CDR3 sequences, approximately 18% of them singletons. This clonotype was observed many times. The CDR3 is made up of 16 amino acids. The V gene end was trimmed by 2 bases and the J gene end by 0 bases; junction bases not matched to a gene: 4. Germline V CDR1 and CDR2: MNHNS, SASEGT.

The sample was blood. The receptor's source is a woman aged 25-40 years with Graves' hyperthyroidism that later progressed to Graves' ophthalmopathy. V gene TRBV6-1 combines with J gene TRBJ1-5, with TRBD1 matching 7 bases. The DNA for the CDR3 is TGTGCCAGCAGTGAAAGGGACAGTCATAGCAATCAGCCCCAGCATTTT. The encoded protein is CASSERDSHSNQPQHF.